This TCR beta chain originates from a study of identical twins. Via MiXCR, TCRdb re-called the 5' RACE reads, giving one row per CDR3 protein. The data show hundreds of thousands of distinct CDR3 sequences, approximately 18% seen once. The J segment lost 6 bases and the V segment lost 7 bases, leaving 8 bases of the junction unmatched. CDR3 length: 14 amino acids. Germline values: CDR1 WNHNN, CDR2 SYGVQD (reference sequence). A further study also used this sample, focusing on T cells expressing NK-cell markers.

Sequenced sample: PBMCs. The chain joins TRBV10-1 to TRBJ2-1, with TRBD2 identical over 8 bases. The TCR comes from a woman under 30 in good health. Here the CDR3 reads CASKETSAPNEQFF. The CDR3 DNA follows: TGCGCCAGCAAAGAGACTAGCGCGCCCAATGAGCAGTTCTTC.